A single sample gave rise to the 2 T cell receptor beta chains below, sequenced in a study of blood T cell repertoires in COVID-19. Sequencing was performed with immunoSEQ multiplex PCR; in TCRdb, only in-frame clones are kept and a portion is missing. Here the sample spans more than 85,000 clones, around 84% being singletons. Sequencing was done on a sample of peripheral blood. The receptor source for this set is a human donor in a cohort sampled during active COVID-19.

The V call is TRBV7-2, the J call TRBJ1-6, with a possible D match to TRBD1 (6 bases). The CDR3 length is 15 residues. V dropped 4 bases and J dropped 4 bases, with 11 bases sitting between them. CDR1 is SGHTA, CDR2 FQGNSA, per germline. The CDR3 DNA follows: TGTGCCAGCAGCTCTTACAGGGCTTATAATTCACCCCTCCACTTT. It yields the protein CASSSYRAYNSPLHF. The full variable domain, with the rest looked up from reference TRBV7-2 and TRBJ1-6, is GAGVSQSPSNKVTEKGKDVELRCDPISGHTALYWYRQSLGQGLEFLIYFQGNSAPDKSGLPSDRFSAERTGGSVSTLTIQRTQQEDSAVYLCASSSYRAYNSPLHFGNGTRLTVT.

For the CDR3, the DNA is TGTGCCAGCAGCTCGTCGACAGGGAACACCGGGGAGCTGTTTTTT. This sequence encodes CASSSSTGNTGELFF. The J gene is TRBJ2-2, the V gene TRBV7-2; D possibly corresponds to TRBD1 (6 bases). Per the germline V gene, CDR1 is SGHTA and CDR2 is FQGNSA. This CDR3 region has 15 residues. Trimming removed 4 bases from V and 1 base from J, with 10 bases in between.